This T cell receptor (beta chain) is from a study of cytomegalovirus exposure and HLA in healthy donors. The CDR3 totals 17 residues. V dropped 2 bases and J dropped 8; count of bases not matched to a gene: 12. Germline V gene lookup returns CDR1 SGHVS and CDR2 FNYEAQ. Both 60 Vbeta primers and 13 Jbeta primers went into the PCR. Method: immunoSEQ multiplex PCR; TCRdb's copy keeps in-frame clones and lacks some. In the table there are around 210,000 clones, more than 75% of which are singletons. Source material: PBMCs. This sequence was found in a girl aged 2-10 years in good health and CMV-seronegative. This chain uses TRBV7-6 with TRBJ2-2, with 9 positions matching TRBD2. CDR3 sequence: CASSLLAGGPSGGELFF. The CDR3 coding sequence is TGTGCCAGCAGCTTATTGGCGGGAGGGCCTAGCGGTGGGGAGCTGTTTTTT.